This T cell receptor beta chain was identified during a study of blood T cell repertoires in COVID-19. Looking at the study overall: Samples of COVID-19 (acute and convalescent) were obtained from the United States, Italy and Spain. In each case, the material was cDNA or gDNA derived from T cells, B-cell-depleted T cells, or PBMCs.

Only in-frame clones appear in the TCRdb table, and some are missing; sequencing was by immunoSEQ multiplex PCR. The repertoire holds 65,000 to 90,000 clones, with around 69% as singletons. The ends were cut back, 7 bases at V and 2 bases at J, with 12 bases in the middle. Germline CDR1 MDHEN, CDR2 SYDVKM. The CDR3 runs to 13 residues. This receptor was taken from a man aged 65 to 79 with active or convalescent COVID-19. V is TRBV28 and J is TRBJ2-7, with D uncertain. Sequences were obtained from peripheral blood. The CDR3 DNA is TGTGCCAGCAACGCAGACCTAGCCTACGAGCAGTACTTC. Amino acids: CASNADLAYEQYF.